This note documents a single T cell receptor (beta chain) sequence. What it binds is unknown. The sample originates from a study of cytomegalovirus exposure and HLA in healthy donors. Overall study context: Genotyping of more than 300 donors showed that around 86% belonged to the Caucasian-associated ancestry cluster. Study findings and constraints: Data from an earlier analysis indicated that most TCR beta V segments were productive either about 90% or about 30% of the time. Three of the chains that were CMV-associated were confirmed in vitro to be specific for CMV antigens.

A multiplex PCR was run with 60 Vbeta primers and 13 Jbeta primers. TCRdb's copy holds only in-frame clones and misses some; the assay was immunoSEQ multiplex PCR. The sample lists roughly 140,000 clones, about 80% occurring once. The V and J ends lost 1 base and 1 base respectively, with 3 bases between them. Germline-derived CDR1 and CDR2 are LNHNV and YYDKDF (reference sequence). The CDR3 extends over 13 amino acids. This sequence joins TRBV15 and TRBJ2-3; D is unclear. Input material: PBMCs. The sequence was collected from a woman aged 30 to 39 in good health and CMV-seronegative. In nucleotides, the CDR3 is TGTGCCACCAGCAGAGTCGGCACAGATACGCAGTATTTT. This gives the protein CATSRVGTDTQYF.